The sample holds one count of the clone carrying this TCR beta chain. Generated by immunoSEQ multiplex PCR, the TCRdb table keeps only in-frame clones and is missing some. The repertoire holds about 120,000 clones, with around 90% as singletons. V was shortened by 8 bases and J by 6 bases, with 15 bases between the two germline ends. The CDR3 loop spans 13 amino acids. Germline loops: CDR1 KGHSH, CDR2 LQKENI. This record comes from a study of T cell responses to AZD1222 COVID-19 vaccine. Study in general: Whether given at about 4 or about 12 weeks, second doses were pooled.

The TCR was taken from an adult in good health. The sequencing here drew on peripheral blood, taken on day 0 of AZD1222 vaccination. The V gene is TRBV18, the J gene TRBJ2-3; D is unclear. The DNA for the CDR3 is TGTGCCAGCCCCCGAGAACGTTCGGATACGCAGTATTTT. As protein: CASPRERSDTQYF.